The next 25 T cell receptor beta chains were all read from a single sample in a study of OX40 agonist ivuxolimab in advanced cancers. The data were produced by immunoSEQ multiplex PCR, yet TCRdb's version contains in-frame clones alone and is incomplete. This repertoire shows 45,000 to 50,000 clones, roughly 89% found once; its top ten account for around 5.6%. Sample: CD4+ or CD8+ T cells sorted from blood, taken in a trial of the OX40 agonist ivuxolimab. These receptors all come from an adult with an advanced solid tumor such as melanoma, head and neck, liver or kidney cancer.

This clone appeared once. The genes are TRBV19 and TRBJ2-1, with 8 bases fitting TRBD1. CDR1 LNHDA and CDR2 SQIVND come from the germline V gene (reference sequence). This CDR3 has 14 residues. V dropped 7 bases and J dropped 3; count of bases not matched to a gene: 5. CDR3 coding DNA: TGTGCCAGTAAGACCGGGACAGGCTACAATGAGCAGTTCTTC. Translation: CASKTGTGYNEQFF. The variable domain in full, completed from reference TRBV19 and TRBJ2-1, reads DGGITQSPKYLFRKEGQNVTLSCEQNLNHDAMYWYRQDPGQGLRLIYYSQIVNDFQKGDIAEGYSVSREKKESFPLTVTSAQKNPTAFYLCASKTGTGYNEQFFGPGTRLTVL.

The V gene is TRBV2, the J gene TRBJ2-3; the match to TRBD2 covers 7 bases. After removal of 4 bases from V and 14 bases from J, the junction contained 6 bases not matched to a gene. This CDR3 spans 11 amino acids. CDR1 is SNHLY and CDR2 is FYNNEI in the germline V gene. CDR3 DNA: TGTGCCAGCAGTGGGACTAGACACGGGTATTTT. It encodes CASSGTRHGYF. The full variable domain, completed using reference TRBV2 and TRBJ2-3, is EPEVTQTPSHQVTQMGQEVILRCVPISNHLYFYWYRQILGQKVEFLVSFYNNEISEKSEIFDDQFSVERPDGSNFTLKIRSTKLEDSAMYFCASSGTRHGYFGPGTRLTVL.

J is TRBJ2-1 and V is TRBV5-1; D possibly corresponds to TRBD1 (6 bases). This CDR3 region has 16 residues. Trimming took off 2 bases at V and 2 bases at J, with 14 bases between the two ends. Germline CDR1 SGHRS, CDR2 YFSETQ. The CDR3 loop is CASSLLTGPTYNEQFF. The CDR3, as DNA: TGCGCCAGCAGCTTATTAACAGGGCCTACCTACAATGAGCAGTTCTTC.

The chain links TRBV5-4 to TRBJ2-3; 14 bases align to TRBD2. Germline V gene sequence: CDR1 SGHNT, CDR2 YYREEE (reference sequence). This CDR3 contains 18 residues. V trimming: 5 bases; J trimming: 3 bases; junction bases outside the gene matches: 11. DNA for the CDR3: TGTGCCAGCAGATGGACGGGACTAGCGGGGGAGCAAACAGATACGCAGTATTTT. Translating it yields CASRWTGLAGEQTDTQYF.

V gene TRBV9 combines with J gene TRBJ2-1; 8 bases are a match to TRBD2. This CDR3 is built from 17 residues. The V gene's germline CDR1 is SGDLS and CDR2 YYNGEE. J lost 2 bases, V lost 0 bases, and 7 bases had no gene match. CDR3 in amino acids: CASSVATGLAAYNEQFF. CDR3 in DNA: TGTGCCAGCAGCGTAGCTACTGGACTAGCTGCCTACAATGAGCAGTTCTTC. The whole variable domain, filled in from reference TRBV9 and TRBJ2-1, reads DSGVTQTPKHLITATGQRVTLRCSPRSGDLSVYWYQQSLDQGLQFLIQYYNGEERAKGNILERFSAQQFPDLHSELNLSSLELGDSALYFCASSVATGLAAYNEQFFGPGTRLTVL.

The genes are TRBV12-5 and TRBJ2-7; D remains ambiguous. CDR1 and CDR2 from the germline V gene are LGHNT and FRNRAP. The CDR3 has 12 residues. The ends were cut back, 1 base at V and 6 bases at J, with 7 bases in the middle. The CDR3 sequence is CASGLGPSEQYF. CDR3 DNA: TGTGCTAGTGGTTTGGGGCCAAGCGAGCAGTACTTC.

The chain recombines TRBV4-1 with TRBJ2-7, with D hard to call. Germline CDR1 and CDR2: MGHRA and YSYEKL. The germline V and J ends were trimmed by 1 base and 1 base, with 17 bases remaining between them. This CDR3 contains 17 residues. In nucleotides, the CDR3 is TGCGCCAGCAGCCAAGTCCCGGGCACTCCTTATTCCTACGAGCAGTACTTC. It specifies CASSQVPGTPYSYEQYF.

The genes are TRBV13 and TRBJ1-1; the D is unclear. CDR1 and CDR2 (germline): PRHDT, FYEKMQ (reference sequence). This CDR3 region has 14 residues. Trimming took off 7 bases at V and 1 base at J, with 13 bases between the two ends. This chain's CDR3 is CASTPVGSNTEAFF. In DNA form, the CDR3 reads TGTGCCAGCACCCCCGTGGGCTCGAACACTGAAGCTTTCTTT. Complete variable domain (other parts from reference TRBV13 and TRBJ1-1): AAGVIQSPRHLIKEKRETATLKCYPIPRHDTVYWYQQGPGQDPQFLISFYEKMQSDKGSIPDRFSAQQFSDYHSELNMSSLELGDSALYFCASTPVGSNTEAFFGQGTRLTVV.

This chain links TRBV18 with TRBJ1-4, with no clear D. Trimming left V 0 bases short and J 7 bases short, with 15 bases between. The CDR3 contains 16 residues. In germline, CDR1 is KGHSH, CDR2 LQKENI. This chain's CDR3 is CASSPPPGLSVEKLFF. In DNA, the CDR3 is TGTGCCAGCTCACCACCCCCAGGCCTAAGCGTTGAAAAACTGTTTTTT.

This chain connects TRBV6-5 to TRBJ1-3; D may be TRBD1 (5 bases). Trimming shortened V by 2 bases and J by 1 base, and 6 bases separated the two germline ends. Germline V gene lookup returns CDR1 MNHEY and CDR2 SVGAGI. There are 14 residues in the CDR3. In nucleotides, the CDR3 is TGTGCCAGCAGTTACCGGGGGTCTGGAAACACCATATATTTT. Its protein product is CASSYRGSGNTIYF.

The chain joins TRBV5-1 to TRBJ2-1, with D tentatively TRBD1 (6 bases). V dropped 4 bases and J dropped 6 bases, with 11 bases sitting between them. The V gene's germline CDR1 is SGHRS and CDR2 YFSETQ. The CDR3 is 13 residues long. The CDR3: CASSPGHPNEQFF. In DNA form, the CDR3 reads TGCGCCAGCAGCCCGGGACACCCCAATGAGCAGTTCTTC.

This sequence joins TRBV9 and TRBJ2-7, with D uncertain. The CDR3 has 15 residues. Germline lookup yields CDR1 SGDLS and CDR2 YYNGEE. V was pared by 0 bases and J by 3 bases, with 13 bases between. The CDR3 is CASSVESSQSYEQYF. The CDR3 DNA reads as TGTGCCAGCAGCGTAGAATCATCACAAAGCTACGAGCAGTACTTC. Looking up the rest from reference TRBV9 and TRBJ2-7 gives the full variable domain: DSGVTQTPKHLITATGQRVTLRCSPRSGDLSVYWYQQSLDQGLQFLIQYYNGEERAKGNILERFSAQQFPDLHSELNLSSLELGDSALYFCASSVESSQSYEQYFGPGTRLTVT.

This chain joins TRBV27 and TRBJ2-1; D gene uncertain. Germline V lookup: CDR1 MNHEY, CDR2 SMNVEV (reference sequence). V dropped 8 bases and J dropped 7 bases, with 6 bases sitting between them. The CDR3 consists of 10 residues. The DNA of the CDR3 is TGTGCCAGCGGCCCGAATGAGCAGTTCTTC. Amino acid sequence: CASGPNEQFF.

The V gene is TRBV5-8, the J gene TRBJ1-1; unclear D gene. Germline V CDR1 and CDR2: SGHTS, YDEGEE. V was trimmed by 4 bases and J by 5 bases, leaving 15 bases between them. This CDR3 is built from 14 residues. The CDR3 reads CASSPADRETEAFF. The CDR3 DNA is TGTGCCAGCAGCCCGGCGGACCGCGAAACTGAAGCTTTCTTT.

The rearrangement uses TRBV19 and TRBJ1-1, with D hard to call. Between the trimmed V and J ends, which lost 3 bases and 4 bases, there was a span of 9 bases. Germline V gene sequence: CDR1 LNHDA, CDR2 SQIVND (reference sequence). The CDR3 contains 13 residues. The DNA of the CDR3 is TGTGCCAGTAGTATGGCAGTCCCCACTGAAGCTTTCTTT. Amino acids: CASSMAVPTEAFF.

The chain carries TRBV27 and TRBJ1-1; 9 positions agree with TRBD1. V dropped 1 base and J dropped 8; count of bases not matched to a gene: 11. Germline V CDR1 and CDR2: MNHEY, SMNVEV (reference sequence). The CDR3 spans 16 residues. CDR3 bases: TGTGCCAGCAGTTTATGGACAGGGGACCTCTCTTCGGAAGCTTTCTTT. Translating it yields CASSLWTGDLSSEAFF.

This chain uses TRBV2 with TRBJ2-7; D not certain. The V end was cut by 3 bases, the J end by 1 base, with 7 bases between. The germline V gene encodes CDR1 SNHLY and CDR2 FYNNEI. The CDR3 has 13 amino acids. DNA of the CDR3: TGTGCCAGCAGTGAGATAGGGTCCTACGAGCAGTACGTC. It specifies CASSEIGSYEQYV.

This chain joins TRBV7-9 and TRBJ2-2; the match to TRBD2 covers 12 bases. Germline lookup yields CDR1 SEHNR and CDR2 FQNEAQ (reference sequence). The CDR3 contains 17 residues. The trim removed 2 bases at V and 2 bases at J, leaving 3 bases unmatched. The CDR3, as DNA: TGTGCCAGCAGCTTATCTAGCGGGAGGGAAAACACCGGGGAGCTGTTTTTT. Protein sequence: CASSLSSGRENTGELFF.

This clone was seen only a few times. The chain joins TRBV7-9 to TRBJ2-3, with 10 bases identical to TRBD2. The ends lost 6 bases at V and 0 bases at J; junction bases unmatched: 9. This CDR3 spans 17 amino acids. Germline V gene sequence: CDR1 SEHNR, CDR2 FQNEAQ (reference sequence). The CDR3 region is CASRPPSGSSSTDTQYF. DNA of the CDR3: TGTGCCAGCAGACCTCCTAGCGGGAGCTCTAGCACAGATACGCAGTATTTT.

This clone has more than one count but fewer than ten. The rearrangement links TRBV7-9 to TRBJ2-5, with D possibly being TRBD1 (6 bases). Per the germline V gene, CDR1 is SEHNR and CDR2 is FQNEAQ (reference sequence). CDR3 length equals 14 residues. Trimming took 4 bases from V and 4 from J, leaving 13 bases between them. The CDR3 region is CASSSTGFAETQYF. Written as DNA, the CDR3 is TGTGCCAGCAGCTCAACAGGGTTTGCAGAGACCCAGTACTTC. The full variable domain, in which reference TRBV7-9 and TRBJ2-5 provide the parts outside the CDR3, is DTGVSQNPRHKITKRGQNVTFRCDPISEHNRLYWYRQTLGQGPEFLTYFQNEAQLEKSRLLSDRFSAERPKGSFSTLEIQRTEQGDSAMYLCASSSTGFAETQYFGPGTRLLVL.

This clone was detected once. The genes are TRBV4-3 and TRBJ2-1, with 12 bases matching TRBD2. From germline, CDR1 is LGHNA and CDR2 YSLEER. Losses at the gene ends were 1 base for V and 6 bases for J; bases not matched to a gene: 4. CDR3 length: 16 residues. This CDR3 reads CASSQVLAGGSNEQFF. CDR3 DNA: TGCGCCAGCAGCCAAGTACTAGCGGGGGGTTCCAATGAGCAGTTCTTC.

The V call is TRBV27, the J call TRBJ2-3; TRBD2 matches 12 bases. In germline, CDR1 is MNHEY, CDR2 SMNVEV (reference sequence). The V gene end was trimmed by 4 bases and the J gene end by 8 bases; junction bases not matched to a gene: 13. The CDR3 has 17 residues. The CDR3 loop is CASSSGLAGSPSGTQYF. CDR3 coding DNA: TGTGCCAGCAGTTCGGGACTAGCGGGCTCTCCGAGTGGTACGCAGTATTTT.

The count of this clone is one. The chain uses TRBV28 and TRBJ2-5; 7 bases are a match to TRBD2. The V gene's germline CDR1 is MDHEN and CDR2 SYDVKM. The CDR3 sequence is 14 residues long. The V segment lost 3 bases and the J segment 5 bases; nucleotides outside the gene matches: 6. This chain's CDR3 is CASSLAGVTETQYF. The CDR3 DNA sequence: TGTGCCAGCAGTTTGGCGGGAGTCACGGAGACCCAGTACTTC.

The V gene is TRBV7-9, the J gene TRBJ1-2; 9 bases match TRBD1. The germline CDR1 and CDR2 sequences are SEHNR and FQNEAQ (reference sequence). CDR3 length equals 15 residues. V shed 4 bases and J 6 bases; nucleotides not matched to a gene: 9. The CDR3 is CASSWAGQGLDGYTF. DNA for the CDR3: TGTGCCAGCAGCTGGGCGGGACAGGGTCTCGATGGCTACACCTTC.

The rearrangement uses TRBV7-6 and TRBJ2-7, with 9 positions matching TRBD2. Germline values: CDR1 SGHVS, CDR2 FNYEAQ. This CDR3 spans 15 amino acids. Trimming removed 3 bases from V and 3 bases from J; junction bases left unmatched: 6. The CDR3 nucleotides read TGTGCCAGCAGCTTGGCTAGCGGGGCCTTCTACGAGCAGTACGTC. Its translation: CASSLASGAFYEQYV.